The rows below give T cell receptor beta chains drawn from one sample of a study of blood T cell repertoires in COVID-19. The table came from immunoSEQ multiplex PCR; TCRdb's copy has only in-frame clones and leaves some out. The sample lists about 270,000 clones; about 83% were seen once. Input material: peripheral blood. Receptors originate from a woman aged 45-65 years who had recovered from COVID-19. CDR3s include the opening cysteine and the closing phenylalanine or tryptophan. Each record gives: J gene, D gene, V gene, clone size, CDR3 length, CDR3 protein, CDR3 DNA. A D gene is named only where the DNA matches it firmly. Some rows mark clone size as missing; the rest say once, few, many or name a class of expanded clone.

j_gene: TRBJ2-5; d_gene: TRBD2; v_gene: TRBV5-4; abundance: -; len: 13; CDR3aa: CACLAGAQETQYF; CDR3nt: TGTGCCTGCTTGGCGGGAGCACAAGAGACCCAGTACTTC
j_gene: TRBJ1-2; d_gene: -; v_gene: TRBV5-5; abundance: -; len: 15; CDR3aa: CASSHDTGTNVRYTF; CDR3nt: TGTGCCAGCAGCCATGATACCGGGACAAACGTTCGCTACACCTTC
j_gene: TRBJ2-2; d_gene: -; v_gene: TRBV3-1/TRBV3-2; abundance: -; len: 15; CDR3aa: CASSQYDSYTGELFF; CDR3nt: TGTGCCAGCAGCCAATATGACAGCTACACCGGGGAGCTGTTTTTT
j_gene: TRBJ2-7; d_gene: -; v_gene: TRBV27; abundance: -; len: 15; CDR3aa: CASSSLDRFSYEQYF; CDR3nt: TGTGCCAGCAGTTCCCTCGACAGGTTCTCCTACGAGCAGTACTTC
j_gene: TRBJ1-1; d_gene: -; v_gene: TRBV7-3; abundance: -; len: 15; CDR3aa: CASSFNSGSNTEAFF; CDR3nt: TGTGCCAGCAGCTTTAATTCAGGGTCGAACACTGAAGCTTTCTTT
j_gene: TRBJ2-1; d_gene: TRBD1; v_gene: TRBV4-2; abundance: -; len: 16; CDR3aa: CASSQDWDRVPNEQFF; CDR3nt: TGTGCCAGCAGCCAAGATTGGGACAGGGTGCCCAATGAGCAGTTCTTC
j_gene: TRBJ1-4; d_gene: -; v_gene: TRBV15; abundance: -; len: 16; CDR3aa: CATSRESVNPNEKLFF; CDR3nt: TGTGCCACCAGCAGAGAGTCCGTTAATCCCAATGAAAAACTGTTTTTT
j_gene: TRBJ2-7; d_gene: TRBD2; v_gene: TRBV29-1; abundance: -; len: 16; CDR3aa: CSVGIRGTSVSYEQYF; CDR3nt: TGCAGCGTTGGCATACGGGGGACTAGCGTCTCCTACGAGCAGTACTTC
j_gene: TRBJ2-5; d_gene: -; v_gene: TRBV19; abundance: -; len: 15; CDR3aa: CASSIIGAGKGAQYF; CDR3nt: TGTGCCAGTAGTATAATAGGGGCAGGGAAGGGGGCCCAGTACTTC
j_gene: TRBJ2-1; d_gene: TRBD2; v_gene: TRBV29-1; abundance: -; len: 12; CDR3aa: CSVERGAGEQFF; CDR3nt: TGCAGCGTTGAGCGGGGGGCCGGGGAGCAGTTCTTC
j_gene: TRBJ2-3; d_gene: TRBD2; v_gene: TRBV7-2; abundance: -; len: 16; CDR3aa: CASSTGLAVSTDTQYF; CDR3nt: TGTGCCAGCAGCACGGGACTAGCGGTTAGCACAGATACGCAGTATTTT
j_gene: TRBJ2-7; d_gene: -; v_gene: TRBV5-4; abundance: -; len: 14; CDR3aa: CASSLDQGLGEQYF; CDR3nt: TGTGCCAGCAGCTTAGACCAGGGGTTGGGGGAGCAGTACTTC
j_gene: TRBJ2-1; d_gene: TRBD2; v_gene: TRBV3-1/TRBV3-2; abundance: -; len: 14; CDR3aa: CASGTGGRYNEQFF; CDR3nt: TGTGCCAGCGGGACGGGAGGCCGCTACAATGAGCAGTTCTTC
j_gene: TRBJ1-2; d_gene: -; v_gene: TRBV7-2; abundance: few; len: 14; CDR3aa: CASSSYRGGDGYTF; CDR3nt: TGTGCCAGCAGCAGTTACCGGGGGGGGGACGGCTACACCTTC
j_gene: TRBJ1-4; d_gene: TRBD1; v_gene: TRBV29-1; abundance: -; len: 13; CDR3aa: CSVSTGTNEKLFF; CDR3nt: TGCAGCGTATCGACAGGGACTAATGAAAAACTGTTTTTT
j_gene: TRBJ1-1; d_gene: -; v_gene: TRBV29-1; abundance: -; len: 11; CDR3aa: CSVASDTEAFF; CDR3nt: TGCAGCGTTGCATCGGACACTGAAGCTTTCTTT
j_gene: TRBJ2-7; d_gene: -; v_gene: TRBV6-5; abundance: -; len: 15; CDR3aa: CASSRLNRGAGEQYF; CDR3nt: TGTGCCAGCAGCCGTCTAAATCGGGGGGCGGGTGAGCAGTACTTC
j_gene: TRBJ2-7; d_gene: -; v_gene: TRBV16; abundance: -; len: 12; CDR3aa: CASSPSRNEQYF; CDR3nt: TGTGCCAGCAGCCCCTCGAGGAACGAGCAGTACTTC
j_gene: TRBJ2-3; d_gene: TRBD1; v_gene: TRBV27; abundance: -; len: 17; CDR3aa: CASSRFEGTGGSDTQYF; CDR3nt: TGTGCCAGCAGTCGGTTCGAAGGGACAGGGGGGTCAGATACGCAGTATTTT
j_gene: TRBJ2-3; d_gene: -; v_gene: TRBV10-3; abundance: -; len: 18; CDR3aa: CAISEPPPGGADTDTQYF; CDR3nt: TGTGCCATCAGTGAGCCACCCCCGGGCGGGGCCGACACAGATACGCAGTATTTT
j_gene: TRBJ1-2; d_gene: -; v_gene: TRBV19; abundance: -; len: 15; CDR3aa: CASSPYSEGDYGYTF; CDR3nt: TGTGCCAGTAGTCCTTACTCCGAAGGGGACTATGGCTACACCTTC
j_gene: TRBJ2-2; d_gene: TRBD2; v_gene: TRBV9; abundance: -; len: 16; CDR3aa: CASSGPSGSHTGELFF; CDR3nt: TGTGCCAGCAGCGGGCCCAGCGGGAGTCATACCGGGGAGCTGTTTTTT
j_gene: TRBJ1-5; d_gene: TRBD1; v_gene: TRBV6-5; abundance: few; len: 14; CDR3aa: CASSTDRGFQPQHF; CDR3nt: TGTGCCAGCAGTACCGACAGGGGATTTCAGCCCCAGCATTTT
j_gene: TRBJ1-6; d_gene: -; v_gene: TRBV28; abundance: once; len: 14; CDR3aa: CASRSGLGNSPLHF; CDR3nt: TGTGCCAGCAGGTCGGGACTGGGCAATTCACCCCTCCACTTT
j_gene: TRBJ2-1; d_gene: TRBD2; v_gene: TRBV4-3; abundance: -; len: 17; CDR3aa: CASSQGPSSGSYNEQFF; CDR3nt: TGCGCCAGCAGCCAAGGCCCCTCTAGCGGGAGTTACAATGAGCAGTTCTTC
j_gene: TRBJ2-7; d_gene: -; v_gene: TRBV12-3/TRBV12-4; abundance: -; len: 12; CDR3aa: CAIRFRGYEQYF; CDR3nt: TGTGCCATCCGTTTCAGGGGCTACGAGCAGTACTTC
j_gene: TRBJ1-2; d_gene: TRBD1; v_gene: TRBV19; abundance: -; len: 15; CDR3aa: CASSIGRDRYYGYTF; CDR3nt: TGTGCCAGTAGTATAGGCCGGGACAGGTACTATGGCTACACCTTC
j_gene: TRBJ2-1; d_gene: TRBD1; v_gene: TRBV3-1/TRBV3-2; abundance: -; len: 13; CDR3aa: CASSHATGEEQFF; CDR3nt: TGTGCCAGCAGCCATGCGACAGGGGAAGAGCAGTTCTTC
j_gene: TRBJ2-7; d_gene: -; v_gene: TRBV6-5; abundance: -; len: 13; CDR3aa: CASRTESSYEQYF; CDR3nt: TGTGCCAGCAGAACAGAGAGCTCCTACGAGCAGTACTTC